The 19 T cell receptor beta chains below come from one sample, sequenced in a study of regulatory T cells in long-lasting Graves disease. Described time point: newly diagnosed GD, antithyroid drugs for less than 3 months. Preparation of the TCR library used RNA extracted from PBMCs. Building of the TCR beta libraries involved iRepertoire HTBI primers and Arm-PCR of CDR3 regions. TCRdb analysed the multiplex PCR reads with MiXCR anew, one entry per CDR3 protein. The sample lists around 500,000 distinct CDR3 sequences, approximately 16% occurring once. A further study also used this sample, focusing on T cells in Graves' hyperthyroidism and ophthalmopathy.

Sequenced here: peripheral blood mononuclear cells (PBMCs), sampled at new diagnosis, from a patient treated with antithyroid drugs. The source of these receptors is a woman aged 35-65 years with Graves disease.

V usage is TRBV19 and J usage is TRBJ2-1, with unresolved D. Per germline, CDR1 LNHDA and CDR2 SQIVND (reference sequence). This CDR3 is 13 amino acids long. V lost 3 bases and J 10 bases, leaving 13 bases between the germline ends. Here the CDR3 reads CASSILGKDEQFF. The CDR3 region has the DNA TGTGCCAGTAGTATTCTGGGGAAGGACGAGCAGTTCTTC.

This clonotype was found many times. The chain uses TRBV3-1 and TRBJ1-2; 8 nucleotides line up with TRBD1. Germline CDR1 reads LGHDT; CDR2 reads YNNKEL (reference sequence). The CDR3 extends over 14 amino acids. With 5 bases clipped from V and 4 bases from J, the junction kept 6 bases outside the gene matches. The CDR3, as DNA: TGTGCCAGCAGCGGCGCAGGGGGCATCTATGGCTACACCTTC. Translation: CASSGAGGIYGYTF.

The genes are TRBV29-1 and TRBJ1-2, with 7 bases lining up with TRBD1. J was trimmed by 6 bases and V by 3 bases; bases with no gene match: 1. This CDR3 is 11 amino acids long. The V gene's germline CDR1 is SQVTM and CDR2 ANQGSEA. This CDR3 reads CSVDRGDGYTF. The CDR3, as DNA: TGCAGCGTTGACAGGGGGGATGGCTACACCTTC.

This clonotype has a handful of counts. This sequence may be a read error, since a much larger clone differs from it by one base. The chain has TRBV2 and TRBJ2-5; D perhaps matches TRBD2 (5 bases). Per the germline V gene, CDR1 is SNHLY and CDR2 is FYNNEI. This CDR3 region has 13 residues. The CDR3 region has the DNA TGTGCCAGCAGTGAAATTGGGTCGAGTGAGCGGTTCTTC. It yields the protein CASSEIGSSERFF.

At least ten counts were recorded for this clonotype. V and J are TRBV2 and TRBJ2-4; tentatively, D is TRBD1 (5 bases). V was cut by 6 bases and J by 0 bases, with 9 bases left in between. The CDR3 runs to 14 residues. Germline CDR1 is SNHLY and CDR2 is FYNNEI. DNA of the CDR3: TGTGCCAGCAGCGACAGTTTAGCCAAAAACATTCAGTACTTC. Amino acids: CASSDSLAKNIQYF.

This clonotype was seen more than once but under ten times. The rearrangement uses TRBV15 and TRBJ1-4, with a tentative D call TRBD1 (5 bases). Germline lookup yields CDR1 LNHNV and CDR2 YYDKDF (reference sequence). The CDR3 contains 14 residues. V was shortened by 0 bases and J by 10 bases, with 12 bases between the two germline ends. In DNA, the CDR3 is TGTGCCACCAGCAGAGATTCGGGGGTCGGAAAACTGTTTTTT. This gives the protein CATSRDSGVGKLFF.

This sequence joins TRBV5-6 and TRBJ1-5, with TRBD1 matching 7 bases. The V gene's germline CDR1 is SGHDT and CDR2 YYEEEE. The CDR3 consists of 15 residues. V dropped 3 bases and J dropped 0; count of bases not matched to a gene: 3. The CDR3, as DNA: TGTGCCAGCAGCTGGGACAGACATAGCAATCAGCCCCAGCATTTT. As protein: CASSWDRHSNQPQHF.

This clonotype was counted many times. The V call is TRBV6-2 or TRBV6-3, the J call TRBJ1-1; D unresolved. Germline V gives CDR1 MNHEY, CDR2 SVGEGT. This CDR3 contains 16 residues. Trimming removed 0 bases at V and 0 bases at J, with 11 bases between. CDR3 DNA sequence: TGTGCCAGCAGTTACTCGACGAGGCGGCTGAACACTGAAGCTTTCTTT. Amino acid sequence: CASSYSTRRLNTEAFF.

Many counts were recorded for this clonotype. The chain combines TRBV5-1 with TRBJ1-2, with D unclear. This CDR3 has 15 amino acids. Germline CDR1 and CDR2: SGHRS and YFSETQ. Trimming stripped 0 bases from V and 4 bases from J, with 13 bases between. The CDR3: CASSLVEPRGYGYTF. The CDR3 bases are TGCGCCAGCAGCTTGGTAGAGCCGAGAGGCTATGGCTACACCTTC. Together with reference TRBV5-1 and TRBJ1-2, the CDR3 gives the full variable domain: KAGVTQTPRYLIKTRGQQVTLSCSPISGHRSVSWYQQTPGQGLQFLFEYFSETQRNKGNFPGRFSGRQFSNSRSEMNVSTLELGDSALYLCASSLVEPRGYGYTFGSGTRLTVV.

This clonotype was seen more than once but under ten times. The rearrangement links TRBV6-1 to TRBJ1-5, with 9 bases aligning to TRBD1. There are 14 residues in the CDR3. The ends lost 5 bases at V and 4 bases at J; junction bases unmatched: 3. Germline values: CDR1 MNHNS, CDR2 SASEGT. CDR3 sequence: CASSKGQGNQPQHF. The CDR3 bases are TGTGCCAGCAGTAAAGGACAGGGGAATCAGCCCCAGCATTTT.

This clonotype has ten or more counts. One junction end disagrees with the germline gene, perhaps due to a read error. The chain is built from TRBV5-1 and TRBJ2-3; 8 nucleotides match TRBD2. Germline CDR1 SGHRS, CDR2 YFSETQ. The length of the CDR3 is 15 residues. The CDR3 region is CASSLRAGVTDTQYF. DNA for the CDR3: TGTGCCAGCAGCTTAAGAGCGGGGGTCACAGATACGCAGTATTTT.

This clonotype was observed many times. This rearrangement joins TRBV20-1 to TRBJ1-1; D is ambiguous. Germline assignment: CDR1 DFQATT and CDR2 SNEGSKA (reference sequence). There are 14 residues in the CDR3. The germline V and J ends were trimmed by 3 bases and 2 bases, with 13 bases remaining between them. CDR3 DNA: TGCAGTGCTAGGCTCCCGGGAGTTAACACTGAAGCTTTCTTT. It yields the protein CSARLPGVNTEAFF.

This clonotype was picked up a small number of times. This chain connects TRBV6-1 to TRBJ2-2; 7 bases are shared with TRBD1. The V segment lost 8 bases and the J segment 2 bases; nucleotides outside the gene matches: 5. This CDR3 comprises 14 residues. CDR1 and CDR2 from the germline V gene are MNHNS and SASEGT. The CDR3 bases are TGTGCCAGCGTCGGGACAGCAAACACCGGGGAGCTGTTTTTT. Amino acids: CASVGTANTGELFF.

The chain joins TRBV10-3 to TRBJ1-2; unclear D gene. Germline V gives CDR1 ENHRY, CDR2 SYGVKD. Trimming pared 0 bases from V and 9 bases from J, leaving 8 bases between. This CDR3 contains 12 residues. CDR3 protein: CAISESRVSYTF. CDR3 bases: TGTGCCATCAGTGAGTCGAGGGTTAGCTACACCTTC.

This clonotype was counted at least ten times. The chain combines TRBV30 with TRBJ1-2; a weak D match, TRBD1 (6 bases). Trimming left V 5 bases short and J 6 bases short, with 16 bases between. The CDR3 has 13 amino acids. CDR1 is GTSNPN and CDR2 is SVGIG in the germline V gene (reference sequence). As DNA, the CDR3 is TGTGCCTGGGGAAGACAGGATTGGAATGGCTACACCTTC. The encoded protein is CAWGRQDWNGYTF.

This clonotype has a count of ten or more. In nucleotides, the CDR3 is TGTGCCAGCAGTGGGACAGCGGATAATTCACCCCTCCACTTT. Protein product: CASSGTADNSPLHF. This chain uses TRBV27 with TRBJ1-6; 7 nucleotides line up with TRBD1. Trimming cost V 5 bases and J 5 bases; bases outside gene matches: 3. Germline V gene sequence: CDR1 MNHEY, CDR2 SMNVEV (reference sequence). The CDR3 loop spans 14 amino acids.

This clonotype was seen many times. The CDR3: CASSLAENQPQHF. The CDR3 region has the DNA TGTGCCAGCAGTTTAGCAGAAAATCAGCCCCAGCATTTT. The chain joins TRBV12-3 or TRBV12-4 to TRBJ1-5; D is uncertain. V was pared by 0 bases and J by 4 bases, with 4 bases between. The CDR3 totals 13 residues.

This clonotype was observed at least ten times. This chain's CDR3 is CASSPKGGAGGLVYEQYF. CDR3 bases: TGTGCCAGCAGCCCCAAAGGCGGTGCGGGGGGTTTGGTCTACGAGCAGTACTTC. This chain uses TRBV11-2 with TRBJ2-7; 8 bases match TRBD2. The CDR3 totals 18 residues. V lost 5 bases to trimming and J lost 3 bases; unmatched junction nucleotides: 18. Germline CDR1 reads SGHAT; CDR2 reads FQNNGV.

This clonotype was seen many times. The V call is TRBV7-8, the J call TRBJ1-1; the D gene is possibly TRBD1 (5 bases). The CDR3 is made up of 14 amino acids. V was trimmed by 3 bases and J by 1 base, leaving 9 bases between them. Germline CDR1 SGHVS, CDR2 FQNEAQ. The CDR3 reads CASSFGTWNTEAFF. Here the CDR3 DNA reads TGTGCCAGCAGCTTTGGGACCTGGAACACTGAAGCTTTCTTT.